This T cell receptor beta chain comes out of a study of shared clonotypes between healthy human individuals. Points on this clone: Its specificity is not known.

The donors, healthy adults who were HIV-negative, had experienced no recent acute infections or vaccinations. Memory CD4+ cells were the fraction left after CD45RA+ naive selection. Findings and caveats of the study: In having few donors, the study represented limited genetic and exposure-history diversity. It was the non-shared clonotypes that had lower generation probabilities than clonotypes shared by all four donors.

Sequencing was performed with immunoSEQ multiplex PCR; in TCRdb, only in-frame clones are kept and a portion is missing. The sample has about 960,000 clones, about three quarters seen once. CDR3 length: 20 amino acids. The receptor was isolated from a man between 18 and 35 years old in good health. The rearrangement links TRBV12-2 to TRBJ2-1; TRBD2 reflects the table's D call only, with no check against the DNA. TRBV12-2 represents a pseudogene. Sequenced input: memory CD4+ T cells sorted from blood. Subset reported: CD45RA-negative fraction. The CDR3 region has the DNA TGTGCAAGTCGGTCCGAGTTAGGGAGTGGACTAGCAAATTGCTACAATGAGCAGTTCTTC. Translation: CASRSELGSGLANCYNEQFF.